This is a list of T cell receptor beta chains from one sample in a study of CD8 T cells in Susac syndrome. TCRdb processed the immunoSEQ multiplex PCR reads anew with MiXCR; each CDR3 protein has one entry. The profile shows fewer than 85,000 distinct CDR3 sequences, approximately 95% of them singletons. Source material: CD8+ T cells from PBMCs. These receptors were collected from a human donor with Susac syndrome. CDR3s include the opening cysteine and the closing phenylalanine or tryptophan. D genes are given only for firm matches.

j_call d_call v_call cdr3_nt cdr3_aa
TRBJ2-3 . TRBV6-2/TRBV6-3 TGTGCCAGCAGTTCCCTAGCTACAGATACGCAGTATTTT CASSSLATDTQYF
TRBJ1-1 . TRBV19 TGTGCCAGTAGTGTCACTCACACTGAAGCTTTCTTT CASSVTHTEAFF
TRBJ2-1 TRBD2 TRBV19 TGTGCCAGTAGTCTAAGGTGGGAGGGTCCCTACAATGAGCAGTTCTTC CASSLRWEGPYNEQFF
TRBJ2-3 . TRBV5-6 TGTGCCAGCAGCCCGCAGGGTAATACGCAGTATTTT CASSPQGNTQYF
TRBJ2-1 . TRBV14 TGTGCCAGCAGCTCCGGACAGGAGCAGTTCTTC CASSSGQEQFF
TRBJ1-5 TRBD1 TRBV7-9 TGTGCCAGCAGCCCCGCGGACAGGACGTATAGCAATCAGCCCCAGCATTTT CASSPADRTYSNQPQHF
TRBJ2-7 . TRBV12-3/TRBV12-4 TGTGCCAGCACCGCAGGGGGGAGCTCCTACGAGCAGTACTTC CASTAGGSSYEQYF
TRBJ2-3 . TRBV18 TGTGCCAGCTCACCGTCTATGGACACAGATACGCAGTATTTT CASSPSMDTDTQYF
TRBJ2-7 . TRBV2 TGTGCCAGCCGGACTAACTCCTACGAGCAGTACTTC CASRTNSYEQYF
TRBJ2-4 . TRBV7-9 TGTGCCAGCAGCTCCCCTATAGCCAAAAACATTCAGTACTTC CASSSPIAKNIQYF
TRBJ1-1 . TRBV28 TGTGCCAGCAGTTCGAAGGACACCCCGAACACTGAAGCTTTCTTT CASSSKDTPNTEAFF
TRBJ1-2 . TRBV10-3 TGTGCCATCAACTTGGGAGGTTACTATGGCTACACCTTC CAINLGGYYGYTF
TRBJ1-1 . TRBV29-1 TGCAGCGTTGAAACAAGGGGGATGGACACTGAAGCTTTCTTT CSVETRGMDTEAFF
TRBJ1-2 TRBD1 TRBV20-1 TGCAGTGCTAGAGCCCAGACAGGGAACTATGGCTACACCTTC CSARAQTGNYGYTF
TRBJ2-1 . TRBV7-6 TGTGCCAGCAGCTTAGTGGTGAGGGGGAATGAGCAGTTCTTC CASSLVVRGNEQFF